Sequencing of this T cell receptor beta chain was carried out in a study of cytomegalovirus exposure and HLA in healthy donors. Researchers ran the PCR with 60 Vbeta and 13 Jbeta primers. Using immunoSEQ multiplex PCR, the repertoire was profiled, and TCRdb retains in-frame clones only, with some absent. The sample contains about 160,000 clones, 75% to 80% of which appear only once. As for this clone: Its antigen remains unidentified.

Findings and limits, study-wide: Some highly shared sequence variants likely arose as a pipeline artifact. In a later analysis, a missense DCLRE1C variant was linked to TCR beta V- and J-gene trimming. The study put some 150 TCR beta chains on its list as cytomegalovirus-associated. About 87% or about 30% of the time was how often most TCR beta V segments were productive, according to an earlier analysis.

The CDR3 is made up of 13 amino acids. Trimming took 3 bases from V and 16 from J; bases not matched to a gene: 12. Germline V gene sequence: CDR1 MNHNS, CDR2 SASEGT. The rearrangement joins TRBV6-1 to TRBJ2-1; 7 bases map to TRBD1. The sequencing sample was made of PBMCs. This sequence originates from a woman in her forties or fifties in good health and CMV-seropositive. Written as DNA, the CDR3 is TGTGCCAGCAGTGAGGGACAGTCTCGCCCTGTCTTCTTC. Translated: CASSEGQSRPVFF.